This TCR beta chain was documented in a study of blood T cell repertoires in COVID-19. Study-wide context: Material from acute and convalescent COVID-19 was sourced from the United States, Italy and Spain. The analysed material was cDNA or gDNA that came from T cells, B-cell-depleted T cells, or PBMCs.

In the original workflow: How many nucleated cells were present was estimated from reference gene primer amplification. The assay was immunoSEQ multiplex PCR, and TCRdb's table has in-frame clones only and misses some. V and J calls and clone size are as listed in that table; D and trimming were resolved from the DNA. In the table there are around 72,000 clones, about 81% of which are singletons. The CDR3 extends over 13 amino acids. CDR1 and CDR2 from the germline V gene are ENHRY and SYGVKD. V lost 10 bases, J lost 5 bases, and 7 bases stayed unmatched. The sequenced sample consisted of peripheral blood. The chain has TRBV10-3 and TRBJ1-5; TRBD1 matches at 8 bases. The sequence derives from a human donor in a cohort sampled during active COVID-19. The CDR3 DNA reads TGTGCCACACGACAGGGGATCGATCAGCCCCAGCATTTT. The encoded protein is CATRQGIDQPQHF.